The 22 T cell receptor beta chains below were found in one sample sequenced in a study of T-cell memory formation after mild COVID-19. In TCRdb, the 5' RACE reads were re-called with MiXCR into one record per CDR3 protein. The repertoire includes a few hundred thousand distinct CDR3 sequences, approximately 15% of them detected once, and around 24% sits in the top ten. Sequencing input: PBMCs or a T cell subset sorted from them (not recorded which). Receptors were obtained from a man younger than 35 who had mild COVID-19 (a few samples of this study predate the infection). Cell type and time point are not known.

In its sample, this clonotype was seen many times. This chain connects TRBV12-3 or TRBV12-4 to TRBJ1-5, with D maybe TRBD1 (6 bases). V dropped 4 bases and J dropped 1 base, with 8 bases sitting between them. The CDR3 is 14 residues long. In DNA, the CDR3 is TGTGCCAGCAGTTCCAGGGGCAGCAATCAGCCCCAGCATTTT. It yields the protein CASSSRGSNQPQHF.

The chain recombines TRBV28 with TRBJ1-1; the D gene is possibly TRBD1 (5 bases). Trimming pared 5 bases from V and 6 bases from J, leaving 7 bases between. In germline, CDR1 is MDHEN, CDR2 SYDVKM. The CDR3 consists of 11 residues. The CDR3 nucleotides read TGTGCCAGCAGTGACAGTTCTGAAGCTTTCTTT. Encoded protein: CASSDSSEAFF.

The chain joins TRBV7-2 to TRBJ1-5; 10 nucleotides line up with TRBD1. The junction had 1 base not matched to a gene; V was cut back by 2 bases and J by 6 bases. Germline loops: CDR1 SGHTA, CDR2 FQGNSA. This CDR3 has 14 residues. The CDR3 reads CASSLWDRGQPQHF. The CDR3 coding sequence is TGTGCCAGCAGCTTATGGGACAGGGGTCAGCCCCAGCATTTT.

This clonotype was counted many times. The chain couples TRBV7-9 to TRBJ2-5; D may correspond to TRBD1 or TRBD2 (6 bases each). Trimming cost V 3 bases and J 1 base, with 15 bases left between them. This CDR3 region has 16 residues. Germline-derived CDR1 and CDR2 are SEHNR and FQNEAQ (reference sequence). CDR3 sequence (DNA): TGTGCCAGCAGCTTGGGGGGCGGAGGAGCCCAAGAGACCCAGTACTTC. It translates to CASSLGGGGAQETQYF.

The CDR3 sequence is CASRTELLYGYTF. Here the CDR3 DNA reads TGTGCCAGCAGGACAGAGTTGCTCTATGGCTACACCTTC. The rearrangement uses TRBV6-2 or TRBV6-3 and TRBJ1-2; tentatively, D is TRBD1 (5 bases). This CDR3 has 13 residues. Germline CDR1 and CDR2: MNHEY and SVGEGT. The V end lost 6 bases, the J end lost 4 bases, and 12 bases lay between the germline ends.

V and J are TRBV2 and TRBJ1-1; tentatively, D is TRBD1 (5 bases). The CDR3 consists of 13 residues. Trimming took 4 bases from V and 7 from J, leaving 13 bases between them. Germline V gene data show CDR1 as SNHLY and CDR2 as FYNNEI. DNA for the CDR3: TGTGCCAGCAGTGGGGACGGCACTTTTGAAGCTTTCTTT. This gives the protein CASSGDGTFEAFF.

There are a few counts of this clonotype. The chain uses TRBV24-1 and TRBJ2-3, with D tentatively TRBD2 (5 bases). Trimming shortened V by 3 bases and J by 2 bases, and 11 bases separated the two germline ends. The CDR3 length is 15 residues. Germline loops: CDR1 KGHDR, CDR2 SFDVKD. DNA for the CDR3: TGTGCCACCAGTGATAGCGGACTGGTCACAGATACGCAGTATTTT. Translation: CATSDSGLVTDTQYF.

This rearrangement joins TRBV7-9 to TRBJ2-3; D is perhaps TRBD1 or TRBD2 (6 bases each). Germline V gene sequence: CDR1 SEHNR, CDR2 FQNEAQ (reference sequence). The CDR3 sequence is 16 residues long. The germline V and J ends were trimmed by 0 bases and 5 bases, with 15 bases remaining between them. CDR3 loop: CASSLARGRDGDTQYF. For the CDR3, the DNA is TGTGCCAGCAGCTTAGCACGGGGGCGGGACGGAGATACGCAGTATTTT.

The chain joins TRBV7-6 to TRBJ2-7, with 7 positions matching TRBD2. The germline CDR1 and CDR2 sequences are SGHVS and FNYEAQ. The CDR3 is 14 residues long. After removal of 5 bases from V and 1 base from J, the junction contained 5 bases not matched to a gene. The CDR3 loop is CASSPRGWSYEQYF. CDR3 DNA sequence: TGTGCCAGCAGCCCGCGGGGGTGGTCCTACGAGCAGTACTTC.

This clonotype was observed a handful of times. The chain couples TRBV7-6 to TRBJ2-1; 7 bases are a match to TRBD1. The CDR3 runs 14 residues. The J segment lost 7 bases and the V segment lost 1 base, leaving 4 bases of the junction unmatched. From germline, CDR1 is SGHVS and CDR2 FNYEAQ. The CDR3 reads CASSLVGTANEQFF. CDR3 nucleotides: TGTGCCAGCAGCTTAGTCGGGACAGCGAATGAGCAGTTCTTC.

CDR3 coding DNA: TGCAGTGCTAGAGACGTCCGGAACACTGAAGCTTTCTTT. This sequence encodes CSARDVRNTEAFF. This chain uses TRBV20-1 with TRBJ1-1; D not resolved. Trimming shortened V by 0 bases and J by 1 base, and 6 bases separated the two germline ends. This CDR3 is 13 amino acids long. Germline-derived CDR1 and CDR2 are DFQATT and SNEGSKA (reference sequence).

The CDR3 DNA reads TGTGCCAGCAGCCACGAGAATACGCAGTATTTT. Encoded protein: CASSHENTQYF. The chain is built from TRBV5-6 and TRBJ2-3, with D uncertain. The CDR3 is 11 amino acids. V was shortened by 4 bases and J by 7 bases, with 7 bases between the two germline ends. Germline CDR1 and CDR2: SGHDT and YYEEEE.

The sample holds a few counts of this clonotype. This rearrangement joins TRBV7-2 to TRBJ1-2; perhaps TRBD1 as D (6 bases). The V gene lost 4 bases and the J gene lost 6 bases, with 15 bases spanning the gap. The CDR3 is 14 amino acids. CDR1 is SGHTA, CDR2 FQGNSA, per germline. CDR3 in DNA: TGTGCCAGCAGCTCCGGGTACAGGGAGCATGGCTACACCTTC. Protein product: CASSSGYREHGYTF.

This clonotype was recorded many times. V gene TRBV7-9 combines with J gene TRBJ1-1, with 9 bases lining up with TRBD1. Germline loops: CDR1 SEHNR, CDR2 FQNEAQ (reference sequence). Losses at the gene ends were 6 bases for V and 3 bases for J; bases not matched to a gene: 2. This CDR3 has 13 residues. CDR3 loop: CASSWTGDTEAFF. CDR3 nucleotides: TGTGCCAGCAGTTGGACAGGGGACACTGAAGCTTTCTTT.

This clonotype was seen many times. The gene calls are TRBV7-2 and TRBJ2-1; tentative D call: TRBD1 (7 bases). Between the trimmed V and J ends, which lost 4 bases and 1 base, there was a span of 11 bases. The CDR3 length is 15 residues. Germline-derived CDR1 and CDR2 are SGHTA and FQGNSA. The CDR3 DNA follows: TGTGCCAGCAGCTACCAGGGGGGATCCTACAATGAGCAGTTCTTC. It translates to CASSYQGGSYNEQFF.

This clonotype was seen only a few times. The chain is built from TRBV7-8 and TRBJ2-7; D uncertain. This CDR3 region has 10 residues. The ends were cut back, 6 bases at V and 3 bases at J, with 3 bases in the middle. CDR1 is SGHVS and CDR2 is FQNEAQ in the germline V gene. The CDR3 reads CASSYYEQYV. The CDR3 DNA is TGTGCCAGCAGTTACTACGAGCAGTACGTC.

The chain has TRBV12-3 or TRBV12-4 and TRBJ1-1, with TRBD1 matching over 8 bases. Losses at the gene ends were 6 bases for V and 6 bases for J; bases not matched to a gene: 3. The CDR3 spans 12 residues. CDR3 coding DNA: TGTGCCAGCAGAAACAGGGGGGCTGAAGCTTTCTTT. It encodes CASRNRGAEAFF.

Many counts were recorded for this clonotype. This chain uses TRBV5-1 with TRBJ2-1; no clear D gene. The CDR3 extends over 15 amino acids. With 4 bases removed from V and 0 bases from J, the gap between germline ends came to 11 bases. Germline CDR1 is SGHRS and CDR2 is YFSETQ. CDR3 protein: CASSEKRGSYNEQFF. DNA of the CDR3: TGCGCCAGCAGCGAGAAGCGAGGCTCCTACAATGAGCAGTTCTTC.

This clonotype was counted once. This sequence joins TRBV5-8 and TRBJ1-3, with unresolved D. The V gene's germline CDR1 is SGHTS and CDR2 YDEGEE. Trimming pared 2 bases from V and 2 bases from J, leaving 11 bases between. CDR3 length: 15 residues. CDR3 DNA sequence: TGTGCCAGCAGCTTAGAGGGCTCTCCTGGAAACACCATATATTTT. Its translation is CASSLEGSPGNTIYF.

This clonotype was seen a handful of times. The chain is built from TRBV18 and TRBJ1-4; D unresolved. Germline V gene data show CDR1 as KGHSH and CDR2 as LQKENI. Trimming shortened V by 5 bases and J by 2 bases, and 12 bases separated the two germline ends. The CDR3 loop spans 15 amino acids. The CDR3 region has the DNA TGTGCCAGCTCAGCGCTCGCTAATACTAATGAAAAACTGTTTTTT. Translated, it gives CASSALANTNEKLFF.

The chain is built from TRBV7-8 and TRBJ1-1; 7 bases are shared with TRBD1. CDR3 size: 15 residues. CDR1 is SGHVS, CDR2 FQNEAQ, per germline. J was trimmed by 5 bases and V by 4 bases; bases with no gene match: 10. CDR3 protein: CASSSDRTEWTEAFF. The CDR3 DNA sequence: TGTGCCAGCAGCTCGGACAGGACTGAGTGGACTGAAGCTTTCTTT.

The chain carries TRBV29-1 and TRBJ1-1, with D perhaps TRBD1 (6 bases). CDR3 size: 14 residues. Germline V gene sequence: CDR1 SQVTM, CDR2 ANQGSEA. Deletions cut 2 bases from V and 4 bases from J, with 14 bases between. The CDR3 loop reads CSVERGGIGTEAFF. The CDR3 DNA reads as TGCAGCGTTGAAAGGGGGGGGATAGGCACTGAAGCTTTCTTT.